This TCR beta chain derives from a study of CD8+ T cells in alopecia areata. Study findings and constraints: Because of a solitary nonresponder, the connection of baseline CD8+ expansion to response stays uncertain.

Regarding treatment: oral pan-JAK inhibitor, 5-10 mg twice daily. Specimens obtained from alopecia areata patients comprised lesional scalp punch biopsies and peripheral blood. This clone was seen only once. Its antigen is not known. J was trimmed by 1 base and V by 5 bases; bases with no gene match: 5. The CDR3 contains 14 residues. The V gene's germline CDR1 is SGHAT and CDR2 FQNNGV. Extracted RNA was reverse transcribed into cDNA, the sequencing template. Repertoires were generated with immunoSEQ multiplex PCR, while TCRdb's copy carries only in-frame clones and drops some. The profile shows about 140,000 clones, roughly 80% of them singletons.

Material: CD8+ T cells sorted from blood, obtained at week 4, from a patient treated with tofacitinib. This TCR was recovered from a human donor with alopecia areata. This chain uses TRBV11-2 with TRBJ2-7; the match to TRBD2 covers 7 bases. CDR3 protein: CASSGEGSSYEQYF. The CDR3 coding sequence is TGTGCCAGCAGCGGGGAGGGCTCTTCCTACGAGCAGTACTTC.